This TCR beta chain was captured by sequencing in a study of beta chain features in type 1 diabetes. Germline assignment: CDR1 GTSNPN and CDR2 SVGIG (reference sequence). Trimming removed 2 bases from V and 5 bases from J, with 10 bases in between. The CDR3 length is 13 residues. Expressed TCRB transcripts got sequenced, as all isolated RNA was reverse transcribed. The repertoire was sequenced with immunoSEQ multiplex PCR; TCRdb's copy has only in-frame clones and lacks some. Found here are 350,000 to 450,000 clones, around 13% of them singletons; the top ten hold roughly 0.038%. Worth noting for this clone: Its antigen is unidentified.

Findings and caveats of the study: HLA influence on TCRB rearrangement stayed unresolved here.

The sequencing input was naive CD4+ T cells from blood. The receptor was isolated from a man in his thirties or forties in good health. The chain combines TRBV30 with TRBJ1-5; D remains unclear. DNA for the CDR3: TGTGCCTGGAGTTTAATGGGGTATCAGCCCCAGCATTTT. This gives the protein CAWSLMGYQPQHF.